This TCR beta chain derives from a study of blood T cell repertoires in COVID-19. Whole-study context: From T cells, B-cell-depleted T cells, or PBMCs came the material, which was cDNA or gDNA.

TCRdb's copy holds only in-frame clones and misses some; the assay was immunoSEQ multiplex PCR. The sample yields 300,000 to 350,000 clones, 80% to 90% seen once. Per the germline V gene, CDR1 is SGDLS and CDR2 is YYNGEE. Trimming at V came to 0 bases and at J to 2 bases, leaving 7 bases not matched to a gene. CDR3 length: 17 residues. The material sequenced was PBMCs or T cells enriched from blood (not recorded which). The chain joins TRBV9 to TRBJ1-4; 7 nucleotides agree with TRBD1. The receptor's source is a man aged 25 to 40 who had recovered from COVID-19. The CDR3 reads CASSVEGGAFTNEKLFF. The CDR3 bases are TGTGCCAGCAGCGTAGAAGGGGGCGCTTTCACTAATGAAAAACTGTTTTTT.